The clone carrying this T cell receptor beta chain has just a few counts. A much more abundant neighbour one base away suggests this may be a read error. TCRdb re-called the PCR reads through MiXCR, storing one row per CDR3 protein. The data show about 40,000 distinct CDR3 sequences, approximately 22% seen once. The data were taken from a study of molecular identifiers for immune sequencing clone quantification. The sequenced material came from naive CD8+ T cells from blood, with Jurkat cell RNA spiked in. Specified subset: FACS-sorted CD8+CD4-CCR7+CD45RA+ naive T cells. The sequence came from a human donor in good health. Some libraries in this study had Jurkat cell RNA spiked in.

The CDR3 DNA sequence: TGTGCCAGCAGCCTAACCGGGGCAGACACAGATACGCAGTATTTT. Protein: CASSLTGADTDTQYF. This chain uses TRBV13 with TRBJ2-3; D assignment may be TRBD1 or TRBD2 (5 bases each). Germline loops: CDR1 PRHDT, CDR2 FYEKMQ (reference sequence). V lost 5 bases and J lost 2, with 14 bases in between. The CDR3 runs 15 residues.